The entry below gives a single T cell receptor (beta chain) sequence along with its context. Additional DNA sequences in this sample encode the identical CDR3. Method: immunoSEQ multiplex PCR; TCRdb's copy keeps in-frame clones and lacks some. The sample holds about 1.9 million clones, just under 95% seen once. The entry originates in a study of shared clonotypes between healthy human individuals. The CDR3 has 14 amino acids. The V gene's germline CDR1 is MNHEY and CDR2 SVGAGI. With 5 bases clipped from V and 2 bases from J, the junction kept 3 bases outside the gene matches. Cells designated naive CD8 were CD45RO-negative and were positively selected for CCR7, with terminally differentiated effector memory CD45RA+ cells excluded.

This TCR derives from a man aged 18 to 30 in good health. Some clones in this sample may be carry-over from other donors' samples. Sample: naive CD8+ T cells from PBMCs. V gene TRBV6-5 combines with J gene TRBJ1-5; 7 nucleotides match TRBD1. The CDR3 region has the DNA TGTGCCAGCAGTAACAGGGGAGGCAATCAGCCCCAGCATTTT. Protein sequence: CASSNRGGNQPQHF.